Listed below are T cell receptor beta chains from one sample, sequenced in a study of OX40 agonist ivuxolimab in advanced cancers. Assay used: immunoSEQ multiplex PCR; TCRdb lists only in-frame clones, some missing. Here the sample spans under 25,000 clones, more than 75% being singletons. Sequenced here: CD4+ or CD8+ T cells sorted from blood, sampled in a trial of the OX40 agonist ivuxolimab. The receptors were gathered from an adult with an advanced solid tumor such as melanoma, head and neck, liver or kidney cancer. The CDR3 runs from the conserved cysteine through the conserved F or W. A D gene is named only where the DNA matches it firmly. Not every row has a clone size; where given, it reads once, few, many or a size class.

TRBV4-1,TRBJ2-2,-,TRBD1,TGCGCCAGCAGCCATACAGGGACAGGGGCCTCCGGGGAGCTGTTTTTT,CASSHTGTGASGELFF
TRBV11-3,TRBJ2-2,few,-,TGTGCCAGCAGCTTATTGCTTGGAGCGGCCGGAAACACCGGGGAGCTGTTTTTT,CASSLLLGAAGNTGELFF
TRBV7-9,TRBJ2-1,once,TRBD2,TGTGCCAGCAGCCGAACTAGCGGGGGGGCGAAGTTCTTC,CASSRTSGGAKFF
TRBV27,TRBJ2-5,-,TRBD1,TGTGCCAGCGGACTATGGACAGGGGGAGAGACCCAGTACTTC,CASGLWTGGETQYF
TRBV14,TRBJ2-7,-,TRBD2,TGTGCCAGCAGCCAAGAGGGACTAGCTAATTACGAGCAGTACTTC,CASSQEGLANYEQYF
TRBV6-5,TRBJ2-7,-,TRBD2,TGTGCCAGCAGTGGGACTAGCGGGAACTCCTACGAGCAGTACTTC,CASSGTSGNSYEQYF
TRBV6-6,TRBJ2-5,once,TRBD2,TGTGCCAGCAGTCGCGGGGGAGGGCAAGAGACCCAGTACTTC,CASSRGGGQETQYF
TRBV28,TRBJ2-7,-,-,TGTGCCAGCAGTTCACTCGGGAACTACGAGCAGTACTTC,CASSSLGNYEQYF
TRBV2,TRBJ2-7,-,TRBD1,TGTGCCAGCAGTGCCCGACGGACAGGGGGCTGGGACGAGCAGTACTTC,CASSARRTGGWDEQYF
TRBV5-1,TRBJ1-2,-,-,TGCGCCAGCAGCTTGGAATCGGGGGGGAACTATGGCTACACCTTC,CASSLESGGNYGYTF
TRBV5-1,TRBJ2-7,-,TRBD1,TGCGCCAGCAGCCTAGACAGGGTGTACGAGCAGTACTTC,CASSLDRVYEQYF
TRBV27,TRBJ2-7,few,TRBD1,TGTGCCAGCACTAGTCAGGGGGCCACCCGATTGGAGTACTTC,CASTSQGATRLEYF
TRBV5-4,TRBJ1-1,-,-,TGTGCCAGCAGCTTGATTATGGGGGGCACTGAAGCTTTCTTT,CASSLIMGGTEAFF
TRBV2,TRBJ2-7,-,TRBD1,TGTGCCAGCGGGTATTGGGGGACAGGGCCAGGGACTACCTACGAGCAGTACTTC,CASGYWGTGPGTTYEQYF
TRBV4-1,TRBJ2-1,-,TRBD2,TGCGCCAGCAGCCAAGACCCGAGCGGGGGGGTGGGGTATGAGCAGTTCTTC,CASSQDPSGGVGYEQFF
TRBV9,TRBJ2-7,-,TRBD1,TGTGCCAGCAGCGTAGCGACAGGGATCTCCTACGAGCAGTACTTC,CASSVATGISYEQYF
TRBV9,TRBJ2-6,-,-,TGTGCCAGCAGCGTGGGGTCGGGGGCACTAGGGGCCAACGTCCTGACTTTC,CASSVGSGALGANVLTF
TRBV5-8,TRBJ2-5,-,TRBD1,TGTGCCAGCAGCTTCCGGGACAGTCAAGAGACCCAGTACTTC,CASSFRDSQETQYF
TRBV19,TRBJ1-3,-,-,TGTGCCAGTAGCCTCAGCGGGGTTCCTGGAAACACCATATATTTT,CASSLSGVPGNTIYF
TRBV5-4,TRBJ1-5,-,-,TGTGCCAGCAGCTTGACCCCCAATCAGCCCCAGCATTTT,CASSLTPNQPQHF
TRBV5-1,TRBJ2-3,-,TRBD1,TGCGCCAGCAGCTGGATCGACAGGGATTATTCAGATACGCAGTATTTT,CASSWIDRDYSDTQYF
TRBV7-3,TRBJ2-1,-,-,TGTGCCAGCAGCCCGATGGGGATAGACCCCTACAATGAGCAGTTCTTC,CASSPMGIDPYNEQFF
TRBV28,TRBJ2-7,-,TRBD1,TGTGCCAGCAGCCACCCCGGGACAGGGGCCTACGAGCAGTACTTC,CASSHPGTGAYEQYF
TRBV5-1,TRBJ1-1,-,-,TGCGCCAGCAGCTTGGTAGGGTCTGAAGCTTTCTTT,CASSLVGSEAFF
TRBV2,TRBJ2-4,-,-,TGTGCCAGCAGGGAGGTAATATTAGCCAAAAACATTCAGTACTTC,CASREVILAKNIQYF
TRBV30,TRBJ2-1,-,TRBD1,TGTGCCTCGACCCGGACAGGGGAGAAAAACAATGAGCAGTTCTTC,CASTRTGEKNNEQFF